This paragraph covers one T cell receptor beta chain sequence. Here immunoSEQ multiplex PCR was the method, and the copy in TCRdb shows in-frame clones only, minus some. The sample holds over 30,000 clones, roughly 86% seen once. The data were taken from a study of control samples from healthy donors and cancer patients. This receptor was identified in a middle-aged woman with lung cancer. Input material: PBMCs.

The CDR3 loop reads CASSLGRVEQYF. Written as DNA, the CDR3 is TGTGCCAGCAGTTTAGGGCGGGTCGAGCAGTACTTC. The rearrangement links TRBV12-3 or TRBV12-4 to TRBJ2-7, with TRBD2 as a possible D gene (5 bases). Trimming took 1 base from V and 6 from J, leaving 7 bases between them. There are 12 residues in the CDR3.